Each of the 13 T cell receptor beta chains below was sequenced from the same sample in a study of T cell repertoires in cytomegalovirus infection. In TCRdb, the reads were re-called with MiXCR into one record per CDR3 protein. The sample has roughly 230,000 distinct CDR3 sequences, 22% seen once; the top ten hold 15% to 20%. The sequenced material came from CD8+ T cells from PBMCs. Source of these receptors: a human donor in good health (CMV status not recorded). Some clones in this sample may be carry-over from other donors' samples.

The V gene is TRBV30, the J gene TRBJ2-5; 7 bases line up with TRBD1. Losses at the gene ends were 3 bases for V and 13 bases for J; bases not matched to a gene: 5. The CDR3 totals 10 residues. In germline, CDR1 is GTSNPN, CDR2 SVGIG (reference sequence). CDR3 DNA sequence: TGTGCCTGGAGCGGGGACAGTCCGTACTTC. The encoded protein is CAWSGDSPYF.

This clonotype has only a few counts. This chain joins TRBV7-9 and TRBJ1-2; D remains unclear. The germline V and J ends were trimmed by 5 bases and 4 bases, with 17 bases remaining between them. CDR3 size: 15 residues. CDR1 is SEHNR, CDR2 FQNEAQ, per germline (reference sequence). The CDR3 sequence is CASSLKSRLAYGYTF. In nucleotides, the CDR3 is TGTGCCAGCAGCCTGAAGTCCAGGCTTGCCTATGGCTACACCTTC.

This clonotype was seen more than once but under ten times. The rearrangement joins TRBV28 to TRBJ1-2; D is unresolved. Germline CDR1 MDHEN, CDR2 SYDVKM. The CDR3 is 12 residues long. The V gene lost 3 bases and the J gene lost 4 bases, with 6 bases spanning the gap. The CDR3 reads CASSFNTYGYTF. In nucleotides, the CDR3 is TGTGCCAGCAGTTTCAACACCTATGGCTACACCTTC.

This clonotype was picked up a small number of times. The rearrangement joins TRBV10-3 to TRBJ1-4, with D possibly TRBD1 on 6 matching bases. V lost 3 bases and J lost 7, with 12 bases in between. The CDR3 has 14 amino acids. Germline CDR1 ENHRY, CDR2 SYGVKD. The CDR3, as DNA: TGTGCCATCAGTGATGGGGGCGTCGGTGAAAAACTGTTTTTT. It translates to CAISDGGVGEKLFF.

This clonotype was picked up a small number of times. The chain links TRBV12-3 or TRBV12-4 to TRBJ2-7; 7 bases agree with TRBD2. V was clipped by 0 bases and J by 5 bases; unmatched bases: 7. The CDR3 loop spans 15 amino acids. CDR3 residues: CASSLAPGGRDEQYF. Here the CDR3 DNA reads TGTGCCAGCAGTTTAGCGCCGGGGGGTAGGGACGAGCAGTACTTC.

This clonotype was recorded once. The V gene is TRBV6-5, the J gene TRBJ2-1; D remains ambiguous. Trimming left V 0 bases short and J 0 bases short, with 9 bases between. The CDR3 has 16 residues. Germline V lookup: CDR1 MNHEY, CDR2 SVGAGI. The CDR3 DNA is TGTGCCAGCAGTTACTCGATAAGGAGCTCCTACAATGAGCAGTTCTTC. This codes for CASSYSIRSSYNEQFF.

The rearrangement joins TRBV7-9 to TRBJ2-7; D tentatively fits TRBD1 or TRBD2 (5 bases each). The CDR3 consists of 13 residues. Germline assignment: CDR1 SEHNR and CDR2 FQNEAQ (reference sequence). V lost 8 bases, J lost 3 bases, and 14 bases lay in between. Written as DNA, the CDR3 is TGTGCCAGCCGGGGCCCAAGGATCTACGAGCAGTACTTC. As protein: CASRGPRIYEQYF. The whole variable domain, remainder taken from reference TRBV7-9 and TRBJ2-7, is DTGVSQNPRHKITKRGQNVTFRCDPISEHNRLYWYRQTLGQGPEFLTYFQNEAQLEKSRLLSDRFSAERPKGSFSTLEIQRTEQGDSAMYLCASRGPRIYEQYFGPGTRLTVT.

The rearrangement uses TRBV7-9 and TRBJ2-7, with 9 nucleotides matching TRBD1. Germline loops: CDR1 SEHNR, CDR2 FQNEAQ (reference sequence). The CDR3 has 19 amino acids. Trimming removed 11 bases from V and 5 bases from J; junction bases left unmatched: 28. The CDR3: CAVQEGGGHRDRALNEQYF. The CDR3 DNA is TGTGCCGTACAGGAGGGTGGAGGTCATCGGGACAGGGCTCTAAACGAGCAGTACTTC.

This clonotype was observed many times. Here the CDR3 reads CSARIIAGDQETQYF. The CDR3 coding sequence is TGCAGTGCTAGGATAATAGCGGGGGATCAAGAGACCCAGTACTTC. The chain couples TRBV20-1 to TRBJ2-5; TRBD2 matches at 9 bases. Germline V gene lookup returns CDR1 DFQATT and CDR2 SNEGSKA (reference sequence). J gave up 2 bases and V 3 bases, and 7 bases lay outside the gene matches. The CDR3 totals 15 residues.

The V gene is TRBV7-6, the J gene TRBJ2-2; perhaps TRBD1 as D (5 bases). Looked up from germline, CDR1 is SGHVS and CDR2 is FNYEAQ. V was shortened by 1 base and J by 1 base, with 10 bases between the two germline ends. The CDR3 loop spans 16 amino acids. DNA for the CDR3: TGTGCCAGCAGCTTAGGGGGCCGAGGGAACACCGGGGAGCTGTTTTTT. It encodes CASSLGGRGNTGELFF. Full variable domain (missing parts from reference TRBV7-6 and TRBJ2-2): GAGVSQSPRYKVTKRGQDVALRCDPISGHVSLYWYRQALGQGPEFLTYFNYEAQQDKSGLPNDRFSAERPEGSISTLTIQRTEQRDSAMYRCASSLGGRGNTGELFFGEGSRLTVL.

This clonotype has ten or more counts. The chain combines TRBV7-8 with TRBJ2-3; a weak D match, TRBD2 (7 bases). The CDR3 has 15 amino acids. Trimming left V 3 bases short and J 2 bases short, with 12 bases between. Per the germline V gene, CDR1 is SGHVS and CDR2 is FQNEAQ. CDR3 loop: CASSFSGGHTDTQYF. CDR3 DNA sequence: TGTGCCAGCAGCTTCTCCGGGGGGCACACAGATACGCAGTATTTT.

The J gene is TRBJ1-2, the V gene TRBV6-5, with D unclear. V was shortened by 2 bases and J by 3 bases, with 10 bases between the two germline ends. The CDR3 is 14 residues long. Germline CDR1 and CDR2: MNHEY and SVGAGI. The CDR3 nucleotides are TGTGCCAGCAGTTACACGGGAGCCCACTATGGCTACACCTTC. Protein: CASSYTGAHYGYTF.

This clonotype was observed a handful of times. This chain joins TRBV28 and TRBJ1-3; D is ambiguous. V was trimmed by 4 bases and J by 9 bases, leaving 10 bases between them. This CDR3 region has 12 residues. Germline V lookup: CDR1 MDHEN, CDR2 SYDVKM. CDR3 loop: CASSWNGPTIYF. CDR3 bases: TGTGCCAGCAGTTGGAACGGACCCACCATATATTTT. The whole variable domain, remainder taken from reference TRBV28 and TRBJ1-3, is DVKVTQSSRYLVKRTGEKVFLECVQDMDHENMFWYRQDPGLGLRLIYFSYDVKMKEKGDIPEGYSVSREKKERFSLILESASTNQTSMYLCASSWNGPTIYFGEGSWLTVV.